This TCR beta chain was retrieved from a study of CD8 T cells in ankylosing spondylitis. TCRdb processed the 5' RACE reads anew with MiXCR; each CDR3 protein has one entry. This repertoire shows 250,000 to 350,000 distinct CDR3 sequences, 15% to 20% found once; its top ten account for 7.5% to 9%. Germline V gene sequence: CDR1 SQVTM, CDR2 ANQGSEA. Between the trimmed V and J ends, which lost 4 bases and 7 bases, there was a span of 14 bases. CDR3 length: 13 amino acids. The sample holds a few counts of this clonotype. This rearrangement joins TRBV29-1 to TRBJ1-5; D unresolved. This clonotype originated in a male donor with ankylosing spondylitis or in good health (not recorded which). Sequenced input: blood, either unsorted or a sorted T cell fraction (not recorded which). The CDR3, as DNA: TGCAGCGTTGCGGACGGTTTAGGGCAGCCCCAGCATTTT. Its protein product is CSVADGLGQPQHF. The variable domain in full, with the rest retrieved from reference TRBV29-1 and TRBJ1-5, is SAVISQKPSRDICQRGTSLTIQCQVDSQVTMMFWYRQQPGQSLTLIATANQGSEATYESGFVIDKFPISRPNLTFSTLTVSNMSPEDSSIYLCSVADGLGQPQHFGDGTRLSIL.